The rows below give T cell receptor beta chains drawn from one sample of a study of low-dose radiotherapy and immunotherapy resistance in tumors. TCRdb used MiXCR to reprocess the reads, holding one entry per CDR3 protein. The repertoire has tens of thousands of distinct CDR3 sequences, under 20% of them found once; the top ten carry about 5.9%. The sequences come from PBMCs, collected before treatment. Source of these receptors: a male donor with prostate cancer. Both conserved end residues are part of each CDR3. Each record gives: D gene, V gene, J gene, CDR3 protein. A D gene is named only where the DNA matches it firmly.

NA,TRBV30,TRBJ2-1,CAWSSPPGRIDEQFF
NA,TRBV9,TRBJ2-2,CASSVGGGNTGELFF
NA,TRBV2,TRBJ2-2,CASSETNTGELFF
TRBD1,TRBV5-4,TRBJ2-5,CASSQGTGGGTQYF
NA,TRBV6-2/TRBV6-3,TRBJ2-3,CASSEAGGGTQYF
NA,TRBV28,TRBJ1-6,CASSNWEGLGSPLHF
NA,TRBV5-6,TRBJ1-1,CASSLGGDWEAFF
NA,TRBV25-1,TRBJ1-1,CASTGHGGTEAFF
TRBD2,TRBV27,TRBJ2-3,CASSQAGGSVDTQYF
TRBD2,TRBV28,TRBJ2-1,CASSLSASGSGYNEQFF
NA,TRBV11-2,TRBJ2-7,CASNPRTNSYEQYF
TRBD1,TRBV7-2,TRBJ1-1,CASSFDVAGGKAFF
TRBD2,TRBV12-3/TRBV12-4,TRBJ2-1,CASSLRTSGMDEQFF
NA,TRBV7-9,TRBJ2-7,CASSLQSETWPYEQYF
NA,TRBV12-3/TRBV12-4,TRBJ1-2,CASADDGRGDYGYTF
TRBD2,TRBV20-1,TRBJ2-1,CSASMAGGPGEQFF
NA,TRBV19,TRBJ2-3,CASSIVPGHTDTQYF
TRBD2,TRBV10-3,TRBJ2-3,CAIRNITLAGGKTDTQYF
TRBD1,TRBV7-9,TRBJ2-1,CASSRQGMLGNEQFF
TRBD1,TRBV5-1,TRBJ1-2,CASSLAQPTGENGYTF
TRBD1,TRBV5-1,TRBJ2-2,CASGLGQGGGELFF
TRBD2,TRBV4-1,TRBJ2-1,CASSQDRLAGNEQFF
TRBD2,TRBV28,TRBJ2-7,CASSFGRYEQYF
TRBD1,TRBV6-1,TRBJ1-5,CASTKRGLEPQHF
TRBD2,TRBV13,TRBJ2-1,CASSNQGSRGGNEQFF
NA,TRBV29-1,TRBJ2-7,CSVARSYEQYF
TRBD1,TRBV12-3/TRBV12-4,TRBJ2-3,CASSDRVITDTQYF
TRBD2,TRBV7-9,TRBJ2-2,CASTPGLAGTGRTGELFF
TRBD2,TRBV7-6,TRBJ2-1,CASSLHVASGSLNEQFF
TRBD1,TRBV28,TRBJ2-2,CASSQSPQGATGELFF
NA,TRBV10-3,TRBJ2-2,CASNPGTEITGELFF
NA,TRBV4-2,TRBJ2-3,CASSRAERTGQYF
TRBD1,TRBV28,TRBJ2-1,CASNLLGQGTLNEQFF
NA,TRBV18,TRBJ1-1,CASSRFSGQLLGTEAFF
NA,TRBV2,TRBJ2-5,CASNTRGAGETQYF
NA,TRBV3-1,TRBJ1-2,CASSQDAGGRLNGYTF
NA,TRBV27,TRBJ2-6,CASSEALSTGAGANVLTF
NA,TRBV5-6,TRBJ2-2,CASSLDPSGGELFF
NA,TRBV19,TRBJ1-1,CASSIGSGLTEAFF
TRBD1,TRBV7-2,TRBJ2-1,CASSLRTGGLSSYNEQFF
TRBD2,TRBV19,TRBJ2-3,CASKPGLGTDTQYF
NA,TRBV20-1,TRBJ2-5,CSVWERQETQYF
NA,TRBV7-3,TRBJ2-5,CASSLLGGAGETQYF
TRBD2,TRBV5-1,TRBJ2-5,CASSPPNSGGPGETQYF
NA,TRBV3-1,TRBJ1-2,CASSRQLYGYTF
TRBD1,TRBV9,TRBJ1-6,CASSGGTDYNSPLHF
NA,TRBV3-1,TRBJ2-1,CASSPGGSYEQFF
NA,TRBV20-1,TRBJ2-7,CSAVMFTGSSYEQYF